This TCR beta chain was sequenced during a study of blood T cell repertoires in COVID-19. Study-level information: From T cells, B-cell-depleted T cells, or PBMCs came the material, which was cDNA or gDNA.

Data came from immunoSEQ multiplex PCR; TCRdb stores just in-frame clones and leaves some out. The sample includes some 130,000 clones, 70% to 90% of them seen just once. Trimming left V 1 base short and J 4 bases short, with 22 bases between. The CDR3 is 18 amino acids. Germline V CDR1 and CDR2: SGHAT, FQNNGV. Enrollees, roughly 18 to 90 years old, lived in about two dozen US areas. The study assigned cohorts using participant-reported clinical history. Recovered status applied to Cohort 3 donors who had two consecutive negative PCRs. It also applied to those with clearance or with symptom resolution.

The chain links TRBV11-2 to TRBJ1-2, with D possibly TRBD1 on 5 matching bases. Sequenced: PBMCs or T cells enriched from blood (not recorded which). This clonotype originated in a man between 50 and 59 years old who had recovered from COVID-19. CDR3 in DNA: TGTGCCAGCAGCTTAGGAACCGGTACTCATGACAGAGGCTATGGCTACACCTTC. This encodes CASSLGTGTHDRGYGYTF.